This section outlines one T cell receptor beta chain sequence together with its context. The source of the sample is a study of OX40 agonist ivuxolimab in advanced cancers. Method: immunoSEQ multiplex PCR; TCRdb's copy keeps in-frame clones and lacks some. The data show roughly 60,000 clones, roughly nine tenths seen once. V was shortened by 4 bases and J by 3 bases, with 10 bases between the two germline ends. Germline V gene lookup returns CDR1 SGHRS and CDR2 YFSETQ. The CDR3 has 14 residues. The clonotype comes from an adult with an advanced solid tumor such as melanoma, head and neck, liver or kidney cancer. The chain joins TRBV5-1 to TRBJ2-2, with a tentative D call TRBD1 (5 bases). Sequenced material: CD4+ or CD8+ T cells sorted from blood, taken in a trial of the OX40 agonist ivuxolimab. The CDR3 loop reads CASSDATDTGELFF. CDR3 DNA: TGCGCCAGCAGCGATGCGACAGACACCGGGGAGCTGTTTTTT.